This T cell receptor (beta chain) appears in the sequencing data of a study of T cell repertoires in cytomegalovirus infection. Study-level information: Recently identified HLA-C-restricted and well-studied HLA-B-restricted CMV epitopes were used. Public signatures in TCR beta pointed to CMV infection and matching HLA type. Findings of the study overall: Dominating the ex vivo response were HLA-C-restricted CMV-specific TCR beta clonotypes. Totalled public TCR beta family frequency picked out people who carried CMV plus the relevant HLA.

Notes on this clonotype: Its specificity is unknown.

Germline V gene sequence: CDR1 SGHDT, CDR2 YYEEEE. Trimming removed 4 bases from V and 2 bases from J; junction bases left unmatched: 6. CDR3 length: 16 amino acids. Using its own MiXCR run on the reads, TCRdb lists one record per CDR3 protein. Of about a million distinct CDR3 sequences listed, under 40% are singletons. This chain joins TRBV5-6 and TRBJ2-1; 10 bases line up with TRBD2. The source of this sequence is a human donor in good health (CMV status not recorded). Some clones in this sample may be carry-over from other donors' samples. The material sequenced was cultured CD8+ T cells from PBMCs, taken from culture after CMV antigen stimulation. The CDR3 is CASSEKAGGPYNEQFF. The CDR3 nucleotides are TGTGCCAGCAGCGAAAAAGCGGGGGGGCCCTACAATGAGCAGTTCTTC.